This T cell receptor beta chain was obtained from a study of identical twins. Findings and limits, study-wide: In cord blood, abundant beta clonotypes had fewer insertions; memory showed no trend.

One entry per CDR3 protein results from TCRdb running MiXCR on the 5' RACE reads. The top ten hold approximately 1% of the sample, which has some 500,000 distinct CDR3 sequences, roughly an eighth seen once. This clonotype appeared many times. The antigen is not known. CDR1 is MDHEN and CDR2 is SYDVKM in the germline V gene. The CDR3 is made up of 14 amino acids. Unmatched junction bases numbered 3, after V lost 8 bases and J lost 0 bases. Healthy Caucasian individuals made up all the donors. These same data were also listed under a study on yellow fever vaccine responses in identical twins.

This chain joins TRBV28 and TRBJ2-7, with 11 bases that match TRBD2. The sequence derives from a woman aged 18-30 years in good health. The source material was CD4+ T cells sorted from blood. CDR3 region: CASQGTSGSYEQYF. CDR3 coding DNA: TGTGCCAGCCAGGGGACTAGCGGCTCCTACGAGCAGTACTTC.